This T cell receptor beta chain appears in the sequencing data of a study of T-cell memory formation after mild COVID-19. The CDR3 loop spans 13 amino acids. Trimming removed 6 bases from V and 8 bases from J; junction bases left unmatched: 7. Findings and caveats of the study: Balance between CD4 and CD8 was seen in clones contracting day 15 to 85, and a CD4+ lean was seen in later expanders. Researchers report contracting CD4+ clones mostly in CM and EM, with CD8+ clones in EMRA.

TCRdb called the 5' RACE reads again in MiXCR, with one record for every CDR3 protein. This table has 550,000 to 700,000 distinct CDR3 sequences, approximately 15% appearing once. Note on this clonotype: Antigen specificity is unknown.

The sequence was collected from an adult woman who had mild COVID-19 (a few samples of this study predate the infection). Cell type and time point are not known. The source material was PBMCs or a T cell subset sorted from them (not recorded which). The genes are TRBV12-3 or TRBV12-4 and TRBJ2-1, with 7 bases lining up with TRBD1. The CDR3 reads CASRTRGSHEQFF. As DNA, the CDR3 is TGTGCCAGCAGGACCAGGGGGTCCCATGAGCAGTTCTTC.